This T cell receptor (beta chain) was captured in a study of T cells in Graves' hyperthyroidism and ophthalmopathy. Remarks on this clonotype: Its antigen is not identified.

Findings and caveats of the study: Ophthalmopathy, as predicted by the model, came a median around 6 months after the prediction. Appearing also in blood were most of the thyroid clonotypes expanded above 0.001.

What was amplified from RNA transcripts were TCR beta CDR3 regions. Researchers ran a first-round RT-PCR on the TCR CDR3 using the HTBI primer set. One entry per CDR3 protein, called by TCRdb with MiXCR from the multiplex PCR reads. Of 370,000 or so distinct CDR3 sequences listed, 15% to 18% are singletons. Diagnosing involved the use of clinical symptoms, serum thyroxine and TRAb, thyroid ultrasound and orbital computed tomography. Preceding any ophthalmopathy symptoms, the blood sample dates from first hyperthyroidism diagnosis. Germline V gene sequence: CDR1 LGHDT, CDR2 YNNKEL (reference sequence). This CDR3 spans 15 amino acids. Between the trimmed V and J ends, which lost 5 bases and 7 bases, there was a span of 18 bases.

This sequence was found in a woman between 18 and 30 years old with Graves' hyperthyroidism that later progressed to Graves' ophthalmopathy. Sequenced sample: blood. The chain is built from TRBV3-1 and TRBJ2-1, with a weak D call TRBD1 (7 bases). CDR3 DNA sequence: TGTGCCAGCAGCGACGGAGGGGGCTGGGGGAATGAGCAGTTCTTC. It codes for CASSDGGGWGNEQFF.